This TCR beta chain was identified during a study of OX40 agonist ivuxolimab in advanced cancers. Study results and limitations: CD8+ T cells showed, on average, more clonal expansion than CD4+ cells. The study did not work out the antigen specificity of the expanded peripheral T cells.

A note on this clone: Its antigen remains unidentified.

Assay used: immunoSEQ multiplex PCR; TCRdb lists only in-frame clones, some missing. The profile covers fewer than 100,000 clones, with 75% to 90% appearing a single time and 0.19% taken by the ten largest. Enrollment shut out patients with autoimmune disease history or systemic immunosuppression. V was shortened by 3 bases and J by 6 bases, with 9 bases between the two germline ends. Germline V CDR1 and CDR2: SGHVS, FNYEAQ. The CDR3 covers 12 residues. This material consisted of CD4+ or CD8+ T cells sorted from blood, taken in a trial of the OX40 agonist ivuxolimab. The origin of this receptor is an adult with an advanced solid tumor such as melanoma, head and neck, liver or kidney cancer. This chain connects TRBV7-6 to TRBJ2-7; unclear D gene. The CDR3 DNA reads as TGTGCCAGCAGCTTCTCTGGTCGCGAGCAGTACGTC. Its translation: CASSFSGREQYV.